This is a list of T cell receptor beta chains from one sample in a study of regulatory T cells in long-lasting Graves disease. MiXCR was run by TCRdb on the multiplex PCR reads, yielding one entry per CDR3 protein. The sample lists roughly 420,000 distinct CDR3 sequences, 15% to 20% occurring once. This same sample was also part of a study on T cells in Graves' hyperthyroidism and ophthalmopathy.

The specimen was peripheral blood mononuclear cells (PBMCs), collected at new diagnosis, from a patient treated with antithyroid drugs. Receptors were obtained from a woman between 18 and 30 years old with Graves disease. The CDR3 runs from the conserved cysteine through the conserved F or W. The D gene is left open where the match is weak. Expanded clones get a size class; other rows say once, few or many, or leave the size out.

clone_size,v_call,j_call,d_call,cdr3_aa,cdr3_nt
many,TRBV20-1,TRBJ1-1,TRBD1,CSARGTGRGNTEAFF,TGCAGTGCTAGAGGGACAGGCAGAGGGAACACTGAAGCTTTCTTT
few,TRBV7-2,TRBJ1-1,.,CASSPEVGRVLTEAFF,TGTGCCAGCAGCCCCGAGGTGGGGAGGGTTCTGACTGAAGCTTTCTTT
many,TRBV29-1,TRBJ2-7,.,CSARTSYEQYF,TGCAGCGCACGGACCTCCTACGAGCAGTACTTC
few,TRBV15,TRBJ2-2,.,CATRWTRNTGELFF,TGTGCCACCAGGTGGACAAGGAACACCGGGGAGCTGTTTTTT
.,TRBV29-1,TRBJ2-5,.,CSVSGTDPQETQYF,TGCAGCGTTTCCGGGACCGATCCGCAAGAGACCCAGTACTTC
.,TRBV6-1,TRBJ1-2,.,CASSARGAYHYGYTF,TGTGCCAGCAGTGCCCGCGGGGCTTACCACTATGGCTACACCTTC
few,TRBV6-5,TRBJ2-5,.,CASSYSRGLLETQYF,TGTGCCAGCAGTTACTCTAGGGGTCTACTGGAGACCCAGTACTTC
many,TRBV5-1,TRBJ1-1,.,CASSLERIPGEAFF,TGCGCCAGCAGCTTGGAAAGGATACCCGGGGAAGCTTTCTTT
.,TRBV5-1,TRBJ2-5,.,CASNTGLGETQYF,TGCGCCAGCAACACAGGGCTTGGAGAGACCCAGTACTTC
many,TRBV2,TRBJ1-4,.,CASSARQMRVEKLFF,TGTGCCAGCAGTGCACGACAGATGAGGGTTGAAAAACTGTTTTTT
few,TRBV20-1,TRBJ2-7,TRBD2,CSARDRAGTFSYEQYF,TGCAGTGCTAGAGACCGAGCGGGAACTTTCTCCTACGAGCAGTACTTC
.,TRBV12-3/TRBV12-4,TRBJ2-3,TRBD2,CASSSTSGRRGTDTQYF,TGTGCCAGCAGTTCGACTAGCGGGAGGAGGGGGACAGATACGCAGTATTTT
many,TRBV11-2,TRBJ2-7,.,CASSLGRGIAYEQYF,TGTGCCAGCAGCTTAGGAAGGGGAATAGCCTACGAGCAGTACTTC
few,TRBV19,TRBJ2-6,.,CASSAKGGLSSGANVLTF,TGTGCCAGTAGTGCTAAAGGGGGGCTGAGCTCTGGGGCCAACGTCCTGACTTTC
many,TRBV20-1,TRBJ1-2,TRBD1,CSAGQDYGYTF,TGCAGTGCCGGACAGGACTATGGCTACACCTTC
many,TRBV12-3/TRBV12-4,TRBJ2-2,.,CASSLVGPGELFF,TGTGCCAGCAGCCTCGTGGGGCCCGGGGAGCTGTTTTTT
many,TRBV12-3/TRBV12-4,TRBJ1-2,TRBD1,CASSLQTGGTSGYTF,TGTGCCAGCAGTTTACAAACAGGGGGCACATCTGGCTACACCTTC
few,TRBV30,TRBJ2-1,.,CAWSVGAEQFF,TGTGCCTGGAGTGTGGGTGCTGAGCAGTTCTTC
.,TRBV6-2/TRBV6-3,TRBJ2-7,TRBD1,CASSNPGQRRYEQYF,TGTGCCAGCAGTAACCCGGGACAGAGACGCTACGAGCAGTACTTC
.,TRBV27,TRBJ2-1,.,CAGSPRGENEQFF,TGTGCCGGCAGCCCAAGGGGAGAAAATGAGCAGTTCTTC
few,TRBV28,TRBJ2-1,TRBD1,CASRSSRGHYNEQFF,TGTGCCAGCAGATCCTCAAGGGGGCATTACAATGAGCAGTTCTTC
many,TRBV7-8,TRBJ2-7,.,CASSFAGRAYEQYF,TGTGCCAGCAGCTTCGCAGGGAGAGCCTACGAGCAGTACTTC
many,TRBV11-2,TRBJ2-3,TRBD2,CASSSSGRVNTQYF,TGTGCCAGCAGCTCGAGCGGGAGAGTCAATACGCAGTATTTT
.,TRBV3-1,TRBJ1-1,TRBD1,CASNQAYRGKTEAFF,TGTGCCAGCAACCAAGCGTACAGGGGGAAAACTGAAGCTTTCTTT
many,TRBV14,TRBJ1-1,.,CASSQELVVPEAFF,TGTGCCAGCAGCCAAGAATTAGTGGTCCCTGAAGCTTTCTTT
many,TRBV6-1,TRBJ2-7,.,CASSASYEQYF,TGTGCCAGCAGTGCAAGCTACGAGCAGTACTTC
few,TRBV19,TRBJ2-1,TRBD2,CASSIGLLAGGPIGNEQFF,TGTGCCAGTAGTATAGGCCTACTAGCGGGAGGGCCCATTGGCAATGAGCAGTTCTTC
.,TRBV30,TRBJ2-6,.,CAWSHSDHLAGANVLTF,TGTGCCTGGAGTCATTCGGACCACTTAGCGGGGGCCAACGTCCTGACTTTC
many,TRBV6-1,TRBJ2-2,TRBD2,CASIQRLGGSVLTGELFF,TGTGCCAGCATCCAACGGTTGGGCGGGAGTGTGCTCACCGGGGAGCTGTTTTTT
.,TRBV14,TRBJ1-6,.,CASSQVGLGSPLHF,TGTGCCAGCAGCCAAGTTGGTTTGGGTTCACCCCTCCACTTT
few,TRBV9,TRBJ2-7,.,CASSVGRDSYEQYF,TGTGCCAGCAGCGTTGGGCGTGATTCCTACGAGCAGTACTTC
.,TRBV27,TRBJ2-7,TRBD1,CASSFRQGYEQYF,TGTGCCAGCAGTTTTCGACAGGGCTACGAGCAGTACTTC
.,TRBV4-3,TRBJ2-1,.,CASSQDVGDEQFF,TGCGCCAGCAGCCAAGATGTGGGAGATGAGCAGTTCTTC
many,TRBV7-2,TRBJ2-2,TRBD2,CASSLALAANTGELFF,TGTGCCAGCAGCTTAGCCCTAGCGGCGAACACCGGGGAGCTGTTTTTT
.,TRBV24-1,TRBJ1-2,.,CATSDRDSYGYTF,TGTGCCACCAGTGATAGGGACTCCTATGGCTACACCTTC
many,TRBV28,TRBJ2-3,TRBD2,CASSAPGLAGVVDTQYF,TGTGCCAGCAGCGCCCCCGGACTAGCGGGAGTCGTAGATACGCAGTATTTT
many,TRBV5-1,TRBJ2-1,TRBD2,CASSLATSGSSYNEQFF,TGCGCCAGCAGCTTGGCAACTAGCGGCAGCTCCTACAATGAGCAGTTCTTC
many,TRBV7-8,TRBJ2-1,TRBD1,CASSSPGGSYNEQFF,TGTGCCAGCAGCTCTCCAGGGGGCTCCTACAATGAGCAGTTCTTC
.,TRBV7-9,TRBJ2-2,.,CASSPVDGELFF,TGTGCCAGCAGCCCAGTCGACGGGGAGCTGTTTTTT
few,TRBV10-1,TRBJ1-2,.,CASSGRDGGYTF,TGCGCCAGCAGTGGCCGGGACGGTGGCTACACCTTC
few,TRBV6-1,TRBJ2-1,.,CASTDDNEQFF,TGTGCCAGCACTGACGACAATGAGCAGTTCTTC
many,TRBV12-3/TRBV12-4,TRBJ1-5,TRBD1,CASSLSGQGRQPQHF,TGTGCCAGCAGTTTAAGTGGACAGGGAAGGCAGCCCCAGCATTTT
many,TRBV7-9,TRBJ2-1,TRBD2,CASSLGISGYNEQFF,TGTGCCAGCAGCTTAGGTATTAGCGGGTACAATGAGCAGTTCTTC
many,TRBV7-2,TRBJ2-7,TRBD2,CASSLTSDTYEQYF,TGTGCCAGCAGTCTGACTAGCGACACCTACGAGCAGTACTTC
once,TRBV5-4,TRBJ1-4,.,CASSPGQRATNEKLLF,TGTGCCAGCAGCCCAGGACAGCGGGCAACTAATGAAAAACTGCTTTTT
many,TRBV20-1,TRBJ1-5,.,CSARALGGKVDQPQHF,TGCAGTGCTAGGGCCCTGGGGGGGAAGGTCGATCAGCCCCAGCATTTT
many,TRBV2,TRBJ2-1,.,CASSDALPLAISYNEQFF,TGTGCCAGCAGTGATGCCCTCCCGCTAGCGATCTCCTACAATGAGCAGTTCTTC
.,TRBV28,TRBJ1-2,TRBD1,CASRHNRGPNYGYTF,TGTGCCAGCAGGCACAACAGGGGGCCAAACTATGGCTACACCTTC
.,TRBV7-9,TRBJ2-3,TRBD1,CASSYRGRGTDTQYF,TGTGCCAGCAGCTACAGGGGTAGAGGCACAGATACGCAGTATTTT